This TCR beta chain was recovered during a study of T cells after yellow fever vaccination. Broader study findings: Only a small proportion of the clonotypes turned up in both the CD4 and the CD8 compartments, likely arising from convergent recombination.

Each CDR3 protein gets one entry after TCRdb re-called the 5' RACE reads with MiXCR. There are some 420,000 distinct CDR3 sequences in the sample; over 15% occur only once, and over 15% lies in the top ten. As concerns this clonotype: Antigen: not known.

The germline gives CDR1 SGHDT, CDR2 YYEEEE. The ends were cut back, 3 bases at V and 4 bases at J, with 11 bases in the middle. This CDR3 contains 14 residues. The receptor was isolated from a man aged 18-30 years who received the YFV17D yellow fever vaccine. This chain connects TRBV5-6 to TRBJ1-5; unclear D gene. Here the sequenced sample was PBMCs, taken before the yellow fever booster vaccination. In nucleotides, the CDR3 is TGTGCCAGCAGCTGGGGTCGCAGTAATCAGCCCCAGCATTTT. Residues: CASSWGRSNQPQHF.